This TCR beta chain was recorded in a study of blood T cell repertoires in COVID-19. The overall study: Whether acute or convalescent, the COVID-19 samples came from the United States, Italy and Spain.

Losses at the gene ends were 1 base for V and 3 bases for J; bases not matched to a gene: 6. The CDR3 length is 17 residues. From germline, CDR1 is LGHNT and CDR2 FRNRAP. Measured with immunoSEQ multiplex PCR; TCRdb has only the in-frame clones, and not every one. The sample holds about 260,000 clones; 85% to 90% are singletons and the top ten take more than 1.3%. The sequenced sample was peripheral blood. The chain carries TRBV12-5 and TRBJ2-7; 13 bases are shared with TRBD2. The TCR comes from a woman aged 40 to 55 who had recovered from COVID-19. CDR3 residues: CASGLGLAGGLDYEQYF. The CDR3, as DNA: TGTGCTAGTGGTTTGGGACTAGCGGGGGGCTTGGACTACGAGCAGTACTTC.